One and the same sample provided the 8 T cell receptor beta chains below, sequenced in a study of blood T cell repertoires in COVID-19. Here immunoSEQ multiplex PCR was the method, and the copy in TCRdb shows in-frame clones only, minus some. Of 270,000 or so clones in the sample, under 95% are singletons; the top ten hold about 3%. Sequencing input: PBMCs or T cells enriched from blood (not recorded which). The receptors come from a man between 35 and 55 years old who had been exposed to COVID-19.

The J gene is TRBJ2-1, the V gene TRBV5-1; 8 bases map to TRBD2. The germline V gene encodes CDR1 SGHRS and CDR2 YFSETQ. This CDR3 region has 15 residues. The V gene end was trimmed by 3 bases and the J gene end by 6 bases; junction bases not matched to a gene: 8. The CDR3 DNA reads TGCGCCAGCAGCTCCGGGAGGGCAGTTCCCAATGAGCAGTTCTTC. Its translation is CASSSGRAVPNEQFF.

The rearrangement joins TRBV12-5 to TRBJ1-1; perhaps TRBD1 as D (6 bases). Trimming took 1 base from V and 5 from J, leaving 14 bases between them. Germline V gene sequence: CDR1 LGHNT, CDR2 FRNRAP. This CDR3 region has 15 residues. The CDR3 sequence: CASGLGLRGATEAFF. The DNA of the CDR3 is TGTGCTAGTGGTTTGGGACTCCGGGGGGCAACTGAAGCTTTCTTT.

The V and J genes are TRBV14 and TRBJ2-7; a weak D match, TRBD2 (6 bases). The CDR3 consists of 15 residues. Trimming left V 2 bases short and J 6 bases short, with 17 bases between. Germline assignment: CDR1 SGHDN and CDR2 FVKESK. For the CDR3, the DNA is TGTGCCAGCAGCCAAAGTCCGGCGGGAAGACGCGAGCAGTACTTC. It yields the protein CASSQSPAGRREQYF.

The chain joins TRBV9 to TRBJ2-1; 13 positions match TRBD2. Germline lookup yields CDR1 SGDLS and CDR2 YYNGEE. This CDR3 is 16 amino acids long. Trimming cost V 3 bases and J 4 bases; bases outside gene matches: 4. The CDR3 region has the DNA TGTGCCAGCAGCGGCCGACTAGCGGGAGGATACAATGAGCAGTTCTTC. Translation: CASSGRLAGGYNEQFF.

V is TRBV27 and J is TRBJ2-7, with 9 bases aligning to TRBD2. This CDR3 is 14 amino acids long. The germline V gene encodes CDR1 MNHEY and CDR2 SMNVEV (reference sequence). Unmatched junction bases numbered 5, after V lost 4 bases and J lost 4 bases. CDR3 bases: TGTGCCAGCAGTTATAGCGGGAGTTTGTACGAGCAGTACTTC. It specifies CASSYSGSLYEQYF.

This chain connects TRBV10-3 to TRBJ1-6; TRBD1 aligns across 7 bases. Trimming took 2 bases from V and 6 from J; bases not matched to a gene: 10. Per germline, CDR1 ENHRY and CDR2 SYGVKD. This CDR3 is 17 amino acids long. CDR3 amino acids: CAISEIMDRLINSPLHF. The CDR3 DNA sequence: TGTGCCATCAGTGAGATAATGGACAGGCTTATTAATTCACCCCTCCACTTT.

V is TRBV3-1 (or the pseudogene TRBV3-2) and J is TRBJ2-1, with 12 bases that match TRBD2. The CDR3 covers 16 residues. V lost 4 bases and J lost 6; bases outside the gene matches: 7. The germline gives CDR1 LGHDT, CDR2 YNNKEL (reference sequence). CDR3 coding DNA: TGTGCCAGCAGCCCCCTAAGACTAGCGGGAGTCAATGAGCAGTTCTTC. It translates to CASSPLRLAGVNEQFF.

V is TRBV15 and J is TRBJ2-2; D not resolved. With 1 base removed from V and 7 bases from J, the gap between germline ends came to 4 bases. Looked up from germline, CDR1 is LNHNV and CDR2 is YYDKDF (reference sequence). The CDR3 sequence is 12 residues long. Written as DNA, the CDR3 is TGTGCCACCAGCAGAGCGGGCGGGGAGCTGTTTTTT. It yields the protein CATSRAGGELFF.